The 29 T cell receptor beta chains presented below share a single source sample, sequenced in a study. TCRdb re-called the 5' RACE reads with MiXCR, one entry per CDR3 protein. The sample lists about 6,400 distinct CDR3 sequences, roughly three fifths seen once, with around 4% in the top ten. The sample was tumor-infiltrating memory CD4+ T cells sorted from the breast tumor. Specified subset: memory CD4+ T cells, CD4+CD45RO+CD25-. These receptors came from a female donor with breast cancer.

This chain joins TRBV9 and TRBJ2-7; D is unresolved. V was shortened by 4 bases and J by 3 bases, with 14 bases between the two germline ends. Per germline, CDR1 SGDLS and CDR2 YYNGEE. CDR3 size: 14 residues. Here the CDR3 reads CASSPHLDFYEQYF. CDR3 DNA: TGTGCCAGCAGCCCCCATCTAGATTTCTACGAGCAGTACTTC.

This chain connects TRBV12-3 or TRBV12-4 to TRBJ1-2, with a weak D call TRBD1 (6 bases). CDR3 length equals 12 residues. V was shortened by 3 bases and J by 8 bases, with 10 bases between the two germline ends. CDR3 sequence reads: CASSFTGYGYTF. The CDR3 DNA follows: TGTGCCAGCAGTTTCACAGGGTACGGCTACACCTTC.

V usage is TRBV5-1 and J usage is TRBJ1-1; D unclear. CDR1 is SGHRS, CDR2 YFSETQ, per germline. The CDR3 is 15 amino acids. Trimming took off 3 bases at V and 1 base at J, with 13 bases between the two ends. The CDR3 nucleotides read TGCGCCAGCAGCTCCCGCGGGAGGTCGAACACTGAAGCTTTCTTT. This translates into CASSSRGRSNTEAFF.

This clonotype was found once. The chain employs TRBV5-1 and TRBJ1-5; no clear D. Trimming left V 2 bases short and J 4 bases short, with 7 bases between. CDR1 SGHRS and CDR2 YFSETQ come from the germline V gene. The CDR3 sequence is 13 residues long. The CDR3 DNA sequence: TGCGCCAGCAGCTTAGGTTGGAATCAGCCCCAGCATTTT. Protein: CASSLGWNQPQHF.

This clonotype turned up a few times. CDR3 nucleotides: TGTGCCAGCAGCTCCGCACTTTCGTCCATCGGGGCCAACGTCCTGACTTTC. Protein sequence: CASSSALSSIGANVLTF. The chain links TRBV5-4 to TRBJ2-6; D remains ambiguous. V was shortened by 3 bases and J by 4 bases, with 17 bases between the two germline ends. There are 17 residues in the CDR3. The germline CDR1 and CDR2 sequences are SGHNT and YYREEE (reference sequence).

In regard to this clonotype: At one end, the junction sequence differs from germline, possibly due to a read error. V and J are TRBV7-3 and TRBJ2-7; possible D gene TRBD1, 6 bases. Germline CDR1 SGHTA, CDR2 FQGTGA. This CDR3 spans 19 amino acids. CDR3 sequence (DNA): TGCGCCAGCAGCTTAACAACCTCCCCCTCCCGCGGACAGTCCTACGAGCAGTACTTC. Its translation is CASSLTTSPSRGQSYEQYF.

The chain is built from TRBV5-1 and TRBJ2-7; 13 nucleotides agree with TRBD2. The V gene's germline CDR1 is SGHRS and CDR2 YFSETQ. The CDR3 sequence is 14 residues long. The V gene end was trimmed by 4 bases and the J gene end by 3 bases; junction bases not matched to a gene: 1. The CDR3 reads CASSRTSGGYEQYF. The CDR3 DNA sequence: TGCGCCAGCAGCAGGACTAGCGGGGGCTACGAGCAGTACTTC. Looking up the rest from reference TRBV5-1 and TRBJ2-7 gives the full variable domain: KAGVTQTPRYLIKTRGQQVTLSCSPISGHRSVSWYQQTPGQGLQFLFEYFSETQRNKGNFPGRFSGRQFSNSRSEMNVSTLELGDSALYLCASSRTSGGYEQYFGPGTRLTVT.

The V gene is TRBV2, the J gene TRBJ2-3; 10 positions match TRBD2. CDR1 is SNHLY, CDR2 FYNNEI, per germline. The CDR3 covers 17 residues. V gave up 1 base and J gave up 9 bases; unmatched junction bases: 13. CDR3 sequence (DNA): TGTGCCAGCAGTGAAGTTGTGGGACTAGCGAACATTATCACGCAGTATTTT. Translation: CASSEVVGLANIITQYF.

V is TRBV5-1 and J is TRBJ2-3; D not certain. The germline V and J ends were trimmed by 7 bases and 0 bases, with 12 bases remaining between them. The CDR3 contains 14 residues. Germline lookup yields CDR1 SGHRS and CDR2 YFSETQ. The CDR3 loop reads CASLRGGSTDTQYF. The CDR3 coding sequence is TGCGCCAGCTTAAGAGGCGGAAGCACAGATACGCAGTATTTT.

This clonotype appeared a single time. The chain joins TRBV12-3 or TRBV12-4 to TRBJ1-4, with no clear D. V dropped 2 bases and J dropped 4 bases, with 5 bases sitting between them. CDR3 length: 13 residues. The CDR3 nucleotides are TGTGCCAGCAGTTTAATGAGTAATGAAAAACTGTTTTTT. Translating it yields CASSLMSNEKLFF.

Here the CDR3 DNA reads TGTGCCAGCAGTTTATCAGGGATGATCGCTGAAGCTTTCTTT. This codes for CASSLSGMIAEAFF. V and J are TRBV28 and TRBJ1-1; tentatively, D is TRBD1 (5 bases). The CDR3 is 14 residues long. Germline CDR1 reads MDHEN; CDR2 reads SYDVKM. Trimming shortened V by 1 base and J by 6 bases, and 12 bases separated the two germline ends.

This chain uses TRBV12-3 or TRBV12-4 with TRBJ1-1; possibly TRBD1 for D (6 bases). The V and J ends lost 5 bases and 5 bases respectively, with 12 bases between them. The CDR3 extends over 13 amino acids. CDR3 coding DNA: TGTGCCAGCAGTCGGGAAGGGGGGACTGAAGCTTTCTTT. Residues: CASSREGGTEAFF.

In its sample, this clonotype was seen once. The CDR3 protein is CASSVDPSGFEQYF. In DNA form, the CDR3 reads TGTGCCAGCAGCGTAGATCCTAGCGGGTTCGAGCAGTACTTC. The genes are TRBV9 and TRBJ2-7, with 8 bases matching TRBD2. Losses at the gene ends were 0 bases for V and 6 bases for J; bases not matched to a gene: 5. CDR1 is SGDLS and CDR2 is YYNGEE in the germline V gene. This CDR3 spans 14 amino acids. Using reference TRBV9 and TRBJ2-7 for the parts outside the CDR3, the full variable domain is DSGVTQTPKHLITATGQRVTLRCSPRSGDLSVYWYQQSLDQGLQFLIQYYNGEERAKGNILERFSAQQFPDLHSELNLSSLELGDSALYFCASSVDPSGFEQYFGPGTRLTVT.

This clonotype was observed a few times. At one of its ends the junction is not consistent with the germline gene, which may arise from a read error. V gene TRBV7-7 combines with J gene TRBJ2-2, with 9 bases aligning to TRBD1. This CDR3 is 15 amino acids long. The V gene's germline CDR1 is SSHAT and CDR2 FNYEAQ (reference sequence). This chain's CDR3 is CASSRDRGGTGELFF. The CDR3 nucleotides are TGTGCTAGCAGCCGCGACAGGGGGGGCACCGGGGAGCTGTTTTTT.

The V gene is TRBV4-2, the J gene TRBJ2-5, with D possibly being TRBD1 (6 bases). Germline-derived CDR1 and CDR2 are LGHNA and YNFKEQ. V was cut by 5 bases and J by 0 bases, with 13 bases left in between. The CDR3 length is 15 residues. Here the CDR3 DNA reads TGTGCCAGCAGCTCCAAAGGGGGTTACCAAGAGACCCAGTACTTC. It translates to CASSSKGGYQETQYF.

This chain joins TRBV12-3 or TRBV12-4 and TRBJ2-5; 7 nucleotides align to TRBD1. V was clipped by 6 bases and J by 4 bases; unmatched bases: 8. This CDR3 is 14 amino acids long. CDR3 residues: CASRRGTATETQYF. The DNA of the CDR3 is TGTGCCAGCAGGAGAGGGACAGCTACAGAGACCCAGTACTTC.

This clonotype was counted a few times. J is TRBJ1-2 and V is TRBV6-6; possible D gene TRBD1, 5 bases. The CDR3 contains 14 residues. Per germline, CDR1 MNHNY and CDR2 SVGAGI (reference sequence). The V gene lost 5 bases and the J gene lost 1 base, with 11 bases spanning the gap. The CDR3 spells CASSQTGLNYGYTF. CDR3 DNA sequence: TGTGCCAGCAGTCAAACAGGTCTTAACTATGGCTACACCTTC.

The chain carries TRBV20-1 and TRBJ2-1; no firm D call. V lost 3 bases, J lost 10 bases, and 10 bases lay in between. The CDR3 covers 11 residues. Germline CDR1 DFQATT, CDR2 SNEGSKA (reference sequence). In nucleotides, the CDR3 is TGCAGTGCTAGTTCTCTGGAAGAGCAGTTCTTC. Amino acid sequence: CSASSLEEQFF.

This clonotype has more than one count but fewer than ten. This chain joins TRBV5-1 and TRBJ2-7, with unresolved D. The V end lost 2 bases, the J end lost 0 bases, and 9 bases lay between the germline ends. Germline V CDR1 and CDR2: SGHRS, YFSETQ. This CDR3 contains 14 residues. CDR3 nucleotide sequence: TGCGCCAGCAGCTTAGATACAGTCTCCTACGAGCAGTACTTC. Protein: CASSLDTVSYEQYF.

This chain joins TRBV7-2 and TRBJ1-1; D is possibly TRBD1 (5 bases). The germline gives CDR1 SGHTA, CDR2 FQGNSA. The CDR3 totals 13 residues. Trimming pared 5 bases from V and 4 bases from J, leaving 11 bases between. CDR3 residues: CASSTRVGTEAFF. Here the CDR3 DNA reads TGTGCCAGCAGCACCAGGGTTGGCACTGAAGCTTTCTTT.

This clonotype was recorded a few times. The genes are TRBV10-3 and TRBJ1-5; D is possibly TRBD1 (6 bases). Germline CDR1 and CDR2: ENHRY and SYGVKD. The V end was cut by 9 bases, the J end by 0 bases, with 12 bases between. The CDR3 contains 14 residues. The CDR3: CAMGDTYSNQPQHF. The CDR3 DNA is TGTGCCATGGGGGACACATATAGCAATCAGCCCCAGCATTTT.

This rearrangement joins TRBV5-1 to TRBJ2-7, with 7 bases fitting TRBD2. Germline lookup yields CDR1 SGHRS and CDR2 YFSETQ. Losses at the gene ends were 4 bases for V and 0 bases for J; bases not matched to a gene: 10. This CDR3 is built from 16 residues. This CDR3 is CASSRQGAGYSYEQYF. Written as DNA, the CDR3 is TGCGCCAGCAGCCGGCAGGGAGCGGGGTACTCCTACGAGCAGTACTTC.

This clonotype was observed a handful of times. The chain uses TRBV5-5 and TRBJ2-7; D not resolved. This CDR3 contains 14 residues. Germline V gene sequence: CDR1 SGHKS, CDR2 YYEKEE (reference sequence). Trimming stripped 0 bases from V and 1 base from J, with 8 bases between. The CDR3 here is CASSLGTVSYEQYF. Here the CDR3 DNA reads TGTGCCAGCAGCTTGGGGACGGTGTCCTACGAGCAGTACTTC. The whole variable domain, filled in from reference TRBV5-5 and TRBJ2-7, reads DAGVTQSPTHLIKTRGQQVTLRCSPISGHKSVSWYQQVLGQGPQFIFQYYEKEERGRGNFPDRFSARQFPNYSSELNVNALLLGDSALYLCASSLGTVSYEQYFGPGTRLTVT.

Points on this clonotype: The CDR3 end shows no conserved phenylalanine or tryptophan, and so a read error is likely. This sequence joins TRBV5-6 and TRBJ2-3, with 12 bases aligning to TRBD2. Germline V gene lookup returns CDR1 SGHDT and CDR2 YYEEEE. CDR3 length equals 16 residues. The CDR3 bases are TGTGCCAGCAGCTTAAGACTAGCGGGGGCGGCAGATGCGCAGTATCTT. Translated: CASSLRLAGAADAQYL.

CDR3 amino acids: CSAPMTGRQETQYF. DNA of the CDR3: TGCAGTGCCCCTATGACAGGGCGCCAAGAGACCCAGTACTTC. This rearrangement joins TRBV20-1 to TRBJ2-5, with 7 positions matching TRBD1. The V gene's germline CDR1 is DFQATT and CDR2 SNEGSKA (reference sequence). The V segment lost 6 bases and the J segment 1 base; nucleotides outside the gene matches: 8. This CDR3 spans 14 amino acids.

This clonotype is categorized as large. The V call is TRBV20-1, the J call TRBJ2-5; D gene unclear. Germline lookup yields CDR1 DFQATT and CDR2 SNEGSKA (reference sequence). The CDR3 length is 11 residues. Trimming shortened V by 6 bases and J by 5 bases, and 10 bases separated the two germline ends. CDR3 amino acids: CSAPFWETQYF. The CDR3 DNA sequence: TGCAGTGCCCCATTTTGGGAGACCCAGTACTTC.

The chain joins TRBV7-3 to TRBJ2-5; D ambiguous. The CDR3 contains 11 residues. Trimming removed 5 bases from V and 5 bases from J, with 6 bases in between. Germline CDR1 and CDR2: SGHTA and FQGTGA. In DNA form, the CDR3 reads TGTGCCAGCAGCCAGGCTGAGACCCAGTACTTC. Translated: CASSQAETQYF. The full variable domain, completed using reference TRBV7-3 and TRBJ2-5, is GAGVSQTPSNKVTEKGKYVELRCDPISGHTALYWYRQSLGQGPEFLIYFQGTGAADDSGLPNDRFFAVRPEGSVSTLKIQRTERGDSAVYLCASSQAETQYFGPGTRLLVL.

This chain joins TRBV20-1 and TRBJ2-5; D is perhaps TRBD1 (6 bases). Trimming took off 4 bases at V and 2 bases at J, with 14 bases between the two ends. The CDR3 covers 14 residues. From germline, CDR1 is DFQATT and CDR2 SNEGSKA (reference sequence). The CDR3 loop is CSATPTGDQETQYF. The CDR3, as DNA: TGCAGTGCTACACCGACAGGAGATCAAGAGACCCAGTACTTC.

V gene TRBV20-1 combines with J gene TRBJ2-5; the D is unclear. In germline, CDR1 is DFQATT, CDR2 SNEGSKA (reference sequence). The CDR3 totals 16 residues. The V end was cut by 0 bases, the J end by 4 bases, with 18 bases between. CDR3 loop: CSARDQTRGTGETQYF. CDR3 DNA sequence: TGCAGTGCTAGAGACCAAACCCGTGGCACCGGAGAGACCCAGTACTTC.